This TCR beta chain was captured in a study of blood T cell repertoires in COVID-19. Across the whole study: Acute-phase and convalescent COVID-19 samples originated in the United States, Italy and Spain. PBMCs, B-cell-depleted T cells, or T cells were the source of the cDNA or gDNA that made up the material.

Authors' analysis steps: Amplified reference gene primers provided the basis for estimating nucleated cell counts. Assay used: immunoSEQ multiplex PCR; TCRdb lists only in-frame clones, some missing. That table gives V, J and clone size, and the DNA gave D and trimming. The sample has roughly 570,000 clones; roughly nine tenths are singletons. Seattle enrolled patients during active infection and tracked them longitudinally. The CDR3 loop spans 14 amino acids. V shed 7 bases, J shed 1 base, and the junction held 5 bases outside the gene matches. Per germline, CDR1 SNHLY and CDR2 FYNNEI. This rearrangement joins TRBV2 to TRBJ2-5; 8 bases agree with TRBD2. This sequence originates from a woman aged 50 to 65 with COVID-19, enrolled during active disease. The source material was peripheral blood. CDR3 nucleotides: TGTGCCAGCAAACCAAGCGGGAGCCAAGAGACCCAGTACTTC. It specifies CASKPSGSQETQYF.